The clone carrying this T cell receptor beta chain was recorded many times. The antigen is not known. This CDR3 is built from 13 residues. V lost 5 bases, J lost 6 bases, and 16 bases lay in between. Germline V lookup: CDR1 DFQATT, CDR2 SNEGSKA (reference sequence). This record comes from a study of T cell repertoires in cytomegalovirus infection. Study-wide context: From public TCR beta signatures came an indication of both CMV infection and matching HLA type.

In TCRdb, the reads were re-called with MiXCR into one record per CDR3 protein. The sample carries 290,000 or so distinct CDR3 sequences, 9.6% recorded once. The study, taken as a whole, reports: HLA-C-restricted CMV-specific TCR beta clonotypes were dominant in the ex vivo response. Based on cumulative public TCR beta family frequency, carriers of CMV plus the relevant HLA were identified.

The V call is TRBV20-1, the J call TRBJ1-1; possible D gene TRBD1, 6 bases. The receptor was derived from a human donor in good health (CMV status not recorded). Some clones in this sample may be carry-over from other donors' samples. Sample: PBMCs. The CDR3, as DNA: TGCAGTGCTTCTGAACAGGGTTGGCCTGAAGCTTTCTTT. This translates into CSASEQGWPEAFF.